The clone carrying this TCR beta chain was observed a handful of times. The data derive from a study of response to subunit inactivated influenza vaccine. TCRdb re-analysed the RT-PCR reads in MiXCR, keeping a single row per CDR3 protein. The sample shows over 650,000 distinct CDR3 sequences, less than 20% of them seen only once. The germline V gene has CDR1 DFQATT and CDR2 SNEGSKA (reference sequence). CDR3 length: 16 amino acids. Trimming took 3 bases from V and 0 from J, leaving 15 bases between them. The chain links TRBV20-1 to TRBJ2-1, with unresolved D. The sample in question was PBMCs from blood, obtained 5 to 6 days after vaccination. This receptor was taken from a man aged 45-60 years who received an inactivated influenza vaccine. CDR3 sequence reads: CSASPAIKDSYNEQFF. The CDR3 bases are TGCAGTGCTAGTCCGGCTATAAAGGACTCCTACAATGAGCAGTTCTTC.